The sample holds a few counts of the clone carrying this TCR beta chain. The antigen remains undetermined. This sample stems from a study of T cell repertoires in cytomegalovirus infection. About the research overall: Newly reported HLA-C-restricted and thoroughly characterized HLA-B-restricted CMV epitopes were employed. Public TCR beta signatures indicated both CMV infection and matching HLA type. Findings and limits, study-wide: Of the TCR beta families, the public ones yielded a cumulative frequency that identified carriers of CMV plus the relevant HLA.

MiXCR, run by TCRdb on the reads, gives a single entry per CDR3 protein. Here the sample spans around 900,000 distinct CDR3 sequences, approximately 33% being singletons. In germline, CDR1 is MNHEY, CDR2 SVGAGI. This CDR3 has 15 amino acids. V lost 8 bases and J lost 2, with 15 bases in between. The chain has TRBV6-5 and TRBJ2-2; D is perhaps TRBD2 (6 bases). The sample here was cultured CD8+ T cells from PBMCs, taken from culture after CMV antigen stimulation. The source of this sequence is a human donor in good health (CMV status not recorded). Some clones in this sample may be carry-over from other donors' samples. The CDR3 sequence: CASVGRNRNTGELFF. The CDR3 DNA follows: TGTGCCAGCGTGGGGAGGAATCGAAACACCGGGGAGCTGTTTTTT.